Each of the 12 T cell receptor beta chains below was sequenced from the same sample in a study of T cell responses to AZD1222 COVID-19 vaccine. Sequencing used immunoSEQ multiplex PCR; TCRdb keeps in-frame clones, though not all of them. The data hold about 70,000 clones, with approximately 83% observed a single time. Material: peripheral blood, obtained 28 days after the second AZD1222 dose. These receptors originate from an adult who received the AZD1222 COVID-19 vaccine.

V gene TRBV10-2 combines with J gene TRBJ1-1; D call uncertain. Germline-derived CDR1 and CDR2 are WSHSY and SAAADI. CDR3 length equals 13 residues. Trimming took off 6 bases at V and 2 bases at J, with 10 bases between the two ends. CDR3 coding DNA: TGCGCCAGCAGGGGGTTCGGAAACACTGAAGCTTTCTTT. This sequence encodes CASRGFGNTEAFF.

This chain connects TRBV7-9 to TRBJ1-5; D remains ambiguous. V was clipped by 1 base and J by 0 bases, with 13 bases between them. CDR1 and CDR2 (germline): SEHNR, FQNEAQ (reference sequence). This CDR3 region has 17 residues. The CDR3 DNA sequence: TGTGCCAGCAGCTTAGGGGCGGGTGGCCATAGCAATCAGCCCCAGCATTTT. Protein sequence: CASSLGAGGHSNQPQHF.

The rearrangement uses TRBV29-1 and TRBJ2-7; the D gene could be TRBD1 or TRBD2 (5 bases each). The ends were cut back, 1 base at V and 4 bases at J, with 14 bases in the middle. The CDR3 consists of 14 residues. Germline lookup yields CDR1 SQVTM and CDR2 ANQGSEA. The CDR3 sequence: CSVEGGGVFYEQYF. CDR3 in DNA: TGCAGCGTTGAAGGTGGGGGTGTGTTTTACGAGCAGTACTTC.

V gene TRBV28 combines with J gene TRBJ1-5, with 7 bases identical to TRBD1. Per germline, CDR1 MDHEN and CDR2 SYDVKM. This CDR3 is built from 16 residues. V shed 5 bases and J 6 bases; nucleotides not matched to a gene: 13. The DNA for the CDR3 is TGTGCCAGCAGTAGAAGACAGGGTAATTCGGGTCAGCCCCAGCATTTT. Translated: CASSRRQGNSGQPQHF.

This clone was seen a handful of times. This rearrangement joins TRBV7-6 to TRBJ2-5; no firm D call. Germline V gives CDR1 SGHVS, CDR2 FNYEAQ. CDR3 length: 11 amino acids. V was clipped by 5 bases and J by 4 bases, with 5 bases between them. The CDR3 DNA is TGTGCCAGCAGCATCGGAGAGACCCAGTACTTC. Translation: CASSIGETQYF.

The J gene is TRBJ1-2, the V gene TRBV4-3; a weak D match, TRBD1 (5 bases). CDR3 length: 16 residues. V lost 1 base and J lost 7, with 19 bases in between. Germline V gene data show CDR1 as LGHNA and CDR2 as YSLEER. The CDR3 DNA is TGCGCCAGCAGCCAAGGTGGGGGATCCGCAAGGGGTGGCTACACCTTC. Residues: CASSQGGGSARGGYTF.

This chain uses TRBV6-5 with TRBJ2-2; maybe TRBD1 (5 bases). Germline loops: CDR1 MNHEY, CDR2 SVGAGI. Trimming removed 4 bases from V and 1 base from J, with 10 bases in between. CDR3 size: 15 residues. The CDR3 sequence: CASSSDTWNTGELFF. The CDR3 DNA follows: TGTGCCAGCAGTTCGGACACTTGGAACACCGGGGAGCTGTTTTTT.

CDR3 nucleotide sequence: TGCAGCGTTGATGGGCCTAACAATGAGCAGTTCTTC. Its protein is CSVDGPNNEQFF. The rearrangement uses TRBV29-1 and TRBJ2-1; D remains unclear. V was clipped by 3 bases and J by 5 bases, with 8 bases between them. CDR3 length: 12 residues. Germline values: CDR1 SQVTM, CDR2 ANQGSEA.

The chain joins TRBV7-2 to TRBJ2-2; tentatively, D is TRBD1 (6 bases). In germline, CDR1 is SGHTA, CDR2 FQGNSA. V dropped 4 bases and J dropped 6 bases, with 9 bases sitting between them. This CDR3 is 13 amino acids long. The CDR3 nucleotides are TGTGCCAGCAGCTCACAGGGCCCCGGGGAGCTGTTTTTT. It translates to CASSSQGPGELFF.

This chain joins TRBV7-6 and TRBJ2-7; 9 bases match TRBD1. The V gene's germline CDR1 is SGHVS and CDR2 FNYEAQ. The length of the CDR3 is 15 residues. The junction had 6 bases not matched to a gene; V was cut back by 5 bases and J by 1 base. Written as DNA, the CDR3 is TGTGCCAGCAGCAACGGACAGGGGCTATCCTACGAGCAGTACTTC. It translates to CASSNGQGLSYEQYF.

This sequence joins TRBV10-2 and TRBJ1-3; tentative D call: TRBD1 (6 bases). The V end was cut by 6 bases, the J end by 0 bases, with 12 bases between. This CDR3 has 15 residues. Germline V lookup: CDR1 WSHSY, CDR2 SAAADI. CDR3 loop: CASRATGSSGNTIYF. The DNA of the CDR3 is TGCGCCAGCAGAGCGACAGGATCCTCTGGAAACACCATATATTTT.

This CDR3 is CASSDAGAGEKLFF. The CDR3 DNA reads as TGTGCCAGCAGTGACGCAGGGGCGGGCGAAAAACTGTTTTTT. The chain has TRBV2 and TRBJ1-4; weak D call: TRBD1 (6 bases). This CDR3 contains 14 residues. The germline V gene encodes CDR1 SNHLY and CDR2 FYNNEI. Trimming took 3 bases from V and 8 from J, leaving 13 bases between them.